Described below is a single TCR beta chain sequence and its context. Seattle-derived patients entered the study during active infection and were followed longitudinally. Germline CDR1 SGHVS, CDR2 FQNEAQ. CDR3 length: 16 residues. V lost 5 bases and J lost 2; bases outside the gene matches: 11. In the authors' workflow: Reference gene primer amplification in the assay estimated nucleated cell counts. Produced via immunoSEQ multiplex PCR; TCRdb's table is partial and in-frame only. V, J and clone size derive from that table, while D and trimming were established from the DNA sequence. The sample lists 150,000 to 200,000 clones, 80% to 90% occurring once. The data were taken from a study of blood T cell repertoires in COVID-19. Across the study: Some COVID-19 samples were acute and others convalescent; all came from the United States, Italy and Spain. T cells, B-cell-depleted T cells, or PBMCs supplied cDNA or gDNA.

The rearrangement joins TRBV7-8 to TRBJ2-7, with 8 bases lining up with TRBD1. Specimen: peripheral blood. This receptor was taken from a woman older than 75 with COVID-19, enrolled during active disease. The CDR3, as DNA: TGTGCCAGCAGCCCCCGGGGACAGGCTGGGGCCTACGAGCAGTACTTC. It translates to CASSPRGQAGAYEQYF.